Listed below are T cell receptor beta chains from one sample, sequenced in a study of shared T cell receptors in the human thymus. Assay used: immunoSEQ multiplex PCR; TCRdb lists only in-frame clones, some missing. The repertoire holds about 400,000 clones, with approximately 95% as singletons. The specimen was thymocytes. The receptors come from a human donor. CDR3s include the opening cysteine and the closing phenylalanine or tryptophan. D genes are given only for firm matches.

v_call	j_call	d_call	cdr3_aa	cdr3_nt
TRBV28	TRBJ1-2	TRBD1	CASSNRGEGDYGYTF	TGTGCCAGCAGTAACAGGGGGGAGGGGGACTATGGCTACACCTTC
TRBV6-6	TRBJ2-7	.	CATSGNGYEQYF	TGTGCCACTTCAGGGAACGGGTACGAGCAGTACTTC
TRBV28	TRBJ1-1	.	CASSQSPGGSAFF	TGTGCCAGCAGCCAATCCCCGGGGGGCTCAGCTTTCTTT
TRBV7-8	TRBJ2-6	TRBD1	CASSPQPTGGFSGANVLTF	TGTGCCAGCAGTCCCCAACCGACAGGGGGCTTCTCTGGGGCCAACGTCCTGACTTTC
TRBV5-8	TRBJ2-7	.	CASSVRLLPYEQYF	TGTGCCAGCAGCGTCAGACTGCTCCCGTACGAGCAGTACTTC
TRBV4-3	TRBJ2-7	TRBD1	CASSQHRGYEQYF	TGCGCCAGCAGCCAACACAGGGGCTACGAGCAGTACTTC
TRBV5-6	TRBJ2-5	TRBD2	CASSLWVGGDEETQYF	TGTGCCAGCAGCTTGTGGGTGGGAGGGGATGAGGAGACCCAGTACTTC
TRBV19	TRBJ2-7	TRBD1	CASSPEGQSSYEQYF	TGTGCCAGTAGTCCCGAGGGACAGAGCTCCTACGAGCAGTACTTC
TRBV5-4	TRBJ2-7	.	CASSGIADEQYF	TGTGCCAGCAGCGGAATAGCGGACGAGCAGTACTTC
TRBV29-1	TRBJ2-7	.	CSAARRDPSYEQYF	TGCAGCGCCGCCCGACGGGACCCCTCCTACGAGCAGTACTTC